These T cell receptor beta chains were read from a single sample in a study of cytomegalovirus exposure and HLA in healthy donors. Some clones are missing from TCRdb's copy, which holds only in-frame ones; the method was immunoSEQ multiplex PCR. The data contain roughly 110,000 clones, around 72% of them singletons. Sequencing used PBMCs. The receptors here all came from a woman aged 35 to 49 in good health and CMV-seropositive. Both conserved end residues are part of each CDR3. The order of the fields is clone size, J gene, D gene, V gene, CDR3 DNA, CDR3 protein. A D gene is named only where the DNA matches it firmly. Size is stated for part of the rows, as once, few or many counts, or as a class when the clone is expanded.

NA,TRBJ2-4,TRBD1,TRBV5-1,TGCGCCAGCAGCTTGACGACAGGGGTAGCCAAAAACATTCAGTACTTC,CASSLTTGVAKNIQYF
NA,TRBJ2-6,NA,TRBV5-5,TGTGCCAGCAGCTTGGCGCGACAGGCTGGGGCCAACGTCCTGACTTTC,CASSLARQAGANVLTF
NA,TRBJ2-1,TRBD1,TRBV5-1,TGCGCCAGCGGGGGACAGGATTACAATGAGCAGTTCTTC,CASGGQDYNEQFF
NA,TRBJ1-1,NA,TRBV6-5,TGTGCCAGCAGAGTGACGGGGGGGCGGACTGAAGCTTTCTTT,CASRVTGGRTEAFF
once,TRBJ1-1,NA,TRBV21-1,TGTGCCAGCAGCAAAGCGTCGGGGACTGAAGCTTTCTTT,CASSKASGTEAFF
NA,TRBJ1-5,NA,TRBV4-2,TGTGCCAGCAGCCAAGTGGGGGGTTGGAATCAGCCCCAGCATTTT,CASSQVGGWNQPQHF
NA,TRBJ1-2,TRBD1,TRBV9,TGTGCCAGCAGCGCCCGGGACAGGGGGCTCGGTAATGGCTACACCTTC,CASSARDRGLGNGYTF
NA,TRBJ1-5,NA,TRBV27,TGTGCCAGCAGTCGTCGACAGCGTAATCAGCCCCAGCATTTT,CASSRRQRNQPQHF
NA,TRBJ1-5,TRBD1,TRBV4-1,TGCGCCAGCAGCCAAGTGGGACAGGGCAATCAGCCCCAGCATTTT,CASSQVGQGNQPQHF
few,TRBJ1-2,TRBD1,TRBV27,TGTGCCAGCAGTCGCCTCGACAGGGCCAACTATGGCTACACCTTC,CASSRLDRANYGYTF
NA,TRBJ1-2,NA,TRBV6-1,TGTGCCAGCAGTGATTATACAGGGAATGGCTACACCTTC,CASSDYTGNGYTF
NA,TRBJ1-3,NA,TRBV7-9,TGTGCCAGCAGCTTGACAATCGGAAACACCATATATTTT,CASSLTIGNTIYF
NA,TRBJ1-2,NA,TRBV14,TGTGCCAGCAGCCAAGCAAACTATGGCTACACCTTC,CASSQANYGYTF
NA,TRBJ1-2,TRBD1,TRBV5-1,TGCGCCAGCAGCTGGACAGGGGGCCGGTATGGCTACACCTTC,CASSWTGGRYGYTF
NA,TRBJ2-3,NA,TRBV6-1,TGTGCCAGCCACCTTAGCGGCTTAGATACGCAGTATTTT,CASHLSGLDTQYF
NA,TRBJ2-1,TRBD1,TRBV4-2,TGTGCCAGCAGCCACCTCAGGGGGCTCTCCTACAATGAGCAGTTCTTC,CASSHLRGLSYNEQFF
NA,TRBJ1-5,NA,TRBV23-1,TGCGCCAGCAGTAATCGTACCGACAGCTACCATCGGCCCCAGCATTTT,CASSNRTDSYHRPQHF
NA,TRBJ2-2,NA,TRBV29-1,TGCAGCGTTAGCAGGGATTACACCGGGGAGCTGTTTTTT,CSVSRDYTGELFF
NA,TRBJ1-6,TRBD1,TRBV28,TGTGCCAGCAGTTTGAGGCAGGGGGATTCACCCCTCCACTTT,CASSLRQGDSPLHF
NA,TRBJ2-7,TRBD1,TRBV7-3,TGTGCCAGCAGCTTAAACAGGGGCTACGAGCAGTACTTC,CASSLNRGYEQYF
few,TRBJ1-3,NA,TRBV4-1,TGCGCCACCGCGGGGACCGTCGGAAACACCATATATTTT,CATAGTVGNTIYF
NA,TRBJ2-6,TRBD1,TRBV30,TGTGCCTGTCGACAGGGGGCTGGGGCCAACGTCCTGACTTTC,CACRQGAGANVLTF
NA,TRBJ1-4,TRBD1,TRBV6-6,TGTGCCAGCAGACCGGGACAGGGGGCAACTAATGAAAAACTGTTTTTT,CASRPGQGATNEKLFF
NA,TRBJ2-1,NA,TRBV6-4,TGTGCCAGCATCCCTCGGCGGCCTATTGATTACAATGAGCAGTTCTTC,CASIPRRPIDYNEQFF
NA,TRBJ2-5,NA,TRBV28,TGTGCCAGCAGTGCTAGGGCAGGGGAGACCCAGTACTTC,CASSARAGETQYF
few,TRBJ1-2,NA,TRBV7-9,TGTGCCAGCAGCTTTGACAGCAGAAGCTATGGCTACACCTTC,CASSFDSRSYGYTF
NA,TRBJ1-6,TRBD1,TRBV5-6,TGTGCCAGCAGCTTACAGGGGGGGAATTCACCCCTCCACTTT,CASSLQGGNSPLHF
NA,TRBJ2-3,NA,TRBV6-1,TGTGCCAGCAGTGAAGTCGCTACACAGCCGCAGTATTTT,CASSEVATQPQYF
NA,TRBJ2-3,NA,TRBV30,TGTGCCTGGGGCGGCAGACTCACAGATACGCAGTATTTT,CAWGGRLTDTQYF
NA,TRBJ2-3,TRBD2,TRBV4-2,TGTGCCAGCAGCCAAGGTCGGGGACTAGCGTTTCCAGATACGCAGTATTTT,CASSQGRGLAFPDTQYF
few,TRBJ2-7,TRBD1,TRBV30,TGTGCCTGCAGGGACAGGGGGCTATACGAGCAGTACTTC,CACRDRGLYEQYF
NA,TRBJ1-2,TRBD1,TRBV5-4,TGTGCCAGCAGCTTGGTCCAGGGGGCTAGCTATGGCTACACCTTC,CASSLVQGASYGYTF
NA,TRBJ2-7,NA,TRBV5-4,TGTGCCAGCAGACACCACACAGTCTCCTACGAGCAGTACTTC,CASRHHTVSYEQYF
once,TRBJ1-6,NA,TRBV28,TGTGCCAGCACCAGTACAGGGATGTATAATTCACCCCTCCACTTT,CASTSTGMYNSPLHF
NA,TRBJ1-5,NA,TRBV10-3,TGTGCCACTCGGAGACAGGACTCTAGCAATCAGCCCCAGCATTTT,CATRRQDSSNQPQHF